A single sample gave rise to the 13 T cell receptor beta chains below, sequenced in a study of T cells after yellow fever vaccination. Each CDR3 protein is one row after TCRdb ran MiXCR on the 5' RACE reads. The sample consists of approximately 330,000 distinct CDR3 sequences, around 12% of them appearing once. The specimen was CD4+ T cells sorted from PBMCs, collected 15 days after the yellow fever booster vaccination. The receptors derive from a young man who received the YFV17D yellow fever vaccine.

V gene TRBV5-1 combines with J gene TRBJ1-2; 7 bases agree with TRBD1. Germline lookup yields CDR1 SGHRS and CDR2 YFSETQ. Trimming removed 4 bases from V and 9 bases from J; junction bases left unmatched: 9. The CDR3 is 13 amino acids. CDR3 loop: CASSVEQGPRYTF. CDR3 coding DNA: TGCGCCAGCAGCGTGGAACAGGGGCCTCGCTACACCTTC.

This clonotype was seen a few times. The chain recombines TRBV4-3 with TRBJ2-3; D gene ambiguous. Germline V gene sequence: CDR1 LGHNA, CDR2 YSLEER. The V end lost 0 bases, the J end lost 1 base, and 14 bases lay between the germline ends. This CDR3 is built from 17 residues. The CDR3 reads CASSQDGLSWGTDTQYF. The DNA of the CDR3 is TGCGCCAGCAGCCAAGACGGGCTTAGTTGGGGCACAGATACGCAGTATTTT.

This clonotype was detected many times. The chain links TRBV5-1 to TRBJ2-5; D is perhaps TRBD1 (6 bases). The CDR3 sequence is 14 residues long. CDR1 and CDR2 from the germline V gene are SGHRS and YFSETQ. V dropped 0 bases and J dropped 5 bases, with 11 bases sitting between them. The CDR3 loop is CASSLAGHGETQYF. Written as DNA, the CDR3 is TGCGCCAGCAGCTTGGCGGGACACGGGGAGACCCAGTACTTC.

This clonotype was counted between two and nine times. The chain employs TRBV20-1 and TRBJ2-5; 7 positions agree with TRBD2. Germline V lookup: CDR1 DFQATT, CDR2 SNEGSKA (reference sequence). The CDR3 is 12 amino acids. V lost 4 bases to trimming and J lost 3 bases; unmatched junction nucleotides: 2. CDR3 coding DNA: TGCAGTGCTACGGCGGGAGAAGAGACCCAGTACTTC. Its protein product is CSATAGEETQYF.

This chain links TRBV7-9 with TRBJ1-4; TRBD1 is a possible D gene (5 bases). From germline, CDR1 is SEHNR and CDR2 FQNEAQ (reference sequence). The CDR3 sequence is 14 residues long. V was pared by 1 base and J by 8 bases, with 11 bases between. Written as DNA, the CDR3 is TGTGCCAGCAGCTTAGTAGGGGTAGGAGAAAAACTGTTTTTT. Amino acid sequence: CASSLVGVGEKLFF. The full variable domain, completed using reference TRBV7-9 and TRBJ1-4, is DTGVSQNPRHKITKRGQNVTFRCDPISEHNRLYWYRQTLGQGPEFLTYFQNEAQLEKSRLLSDRFSAERPKGSFSTLEIQRTEQGDSAMYLCASSLVGVGEKLFFGSGTQLSVL.

In this sample, this clonotype turned up a few times. This sequence joins TRBV20-1 and TRBJ1-2, with D possibly matching TRBD1 (5 bases). Germline-derived CDR1 and CDR2 are DFQATT and SNEGSKA (reference sequence). V was cut by 2 bases and J by 3 bases, with 13 bases left in between. The CDR3 is 14 amino acids. Here the CDR3 DNA reads TGCAGTGCTAGACCCCCCCCGGGGGACTATGGCTACACCTTC. Its translation: CSARPPPGDYGYTF.

V gene TRBV12-3 or TRBV12-4 combines with J gene TRBJ2-3; a weak D match, TRBD1 (6 bases). V lost 5 bases and J lost 2, with 14 bases in between. The CDR3 totals 15 residues. DNA for the CDR3: TGTGCCAGCAGTAGCCGGGACACTTACACAGATACGCAGTATTTT. Translated: CASSSRDTYTDTQYF.

The V call is TRBV4-2, the J call TRBJ2-1; 11 nucleotides agree with TRBD2. Germline V lookup: CDR1 LGHNA, CDR2 YNFKEQ. The CDR3 has 16 amino acids. Trimming removed 1 base from V and 6 bases from J; junction bases left unmatched: 5. The CDR3 sequence: CASSQGIAGGVNEQFF. CDR3 coding DNA: TGTGCCAGCAGCCAAGGGATAGCGGGGGGGGTCAATGAGCAGTTCTTC.

In this sample, this clonotype turned up a few times. V and J are TRBV2 and TRBJ2-5; perhaps TRBD2 as D (5 bases). The length of the CDR3 is 12 residues. Germline values: CDR1 SNHLY, CDR2 FYNNEI. Trimming shortened V by 7 bases and J by 5 bases, and 11 bases separated the two germline ends. CDR3 DNA sequence: TGTGCCAGCACCTTCGGGGAGGAGACCCAGTACTTC. It yields the protein CASTFGEETQYF.

This clonotype was seen repeatedly, ten times or more. CDR3 in amino acids: CASGDTRSYEQYV. CDR3 nucleotide sequence: TGTGCCAGCGGGGATACCAGATCCTACGAGCAGTACGTC. The chain combines TRBV6-2 or TRBV6-3 with TRBJ2-7; no clear D. Germline loops: CDR1 MNHEY, CDR2 SVGEGT. V was cut by 8 bases and J by 1 base, with 12 bases left in between. The CDR3 loop spans 13 amino acids.

This clonotype was seen more than once but under ten times. The V gene is TRBV9, the J gene TRBJ1-6; D uncertain. The V gene lost 0 bases and the J gene lost 6 bases, with 10 bases spanning the gap. Per germline, CDR1 SGDLS and CDR2 YYNGEE. The CDR3 extends over 15 amino acids. The CDR3 spells CASSVAIGSNSPLHF. The DNA of the CDR3 is TGTGCCAGCAGCGTAGCGATCGGGAGTAATTCACCCCTCCACTTT.

This clonotype showed up just a few times. The chain recombines TRBV11-2 with TRBJ1-4; 7 bases align to TRBD1. CDR1 and CDR2 (germline): SGHAT, FQNNGV. This CDR3 is 15 amino acids long. J lost 6 bases, V lost 5 bases, and 9 bases had no gene match. DNA for the CDR3: TGTGCCAGCAGCCCACGACAGGGAACGCATGAAAAACTGTTTTTT. Protein product: CASSPRQGTHEKLFF.

As DNA, the CDR3 is TGTGCCAGCAGCCAGGGAGGGACAGGGGGCAAGAATGAAAAACTGTTTTTT. Residues: CASSQGGTGGKNEKLFF. The gene calls are TRBV4-2 and TRBJ1-4; 12 positions agree with TRBD1. Germline V lookup: CDR1 LGHNA, CDR2 YNFKEQ. This CDR3 is built from 17 residues. J was trimmed by 5 bases and V by 3 bases; bases with no gene match: 7.